These 24 T cell receptor beta chains originate from one sample sequenced in a study of yellow fever vaccine responses in identical twins. TCRdb re-called the RT-PCR reads with MiXCR, one entry per CDR3 protein. Of approximately 9,500 distinct CDR3 sequences listed, 70% to 90% are singletons. Sequenced material: T cells from blood (PBMCs), unsorted or a sorted subset (not recorded which), taken before or after yellow fever vaccination (not recorded which). These receptors came from a woman aged 18-35 years who received the yellow fever vaccine.

This chain joins TRBV5-5 and TRBJ1-4, with 7 bases identical to TRBD1. V was clipped by 2 bases and J by 4 bases; unmatched bases: 2. The V gene's germline CDR1 is SGHKS and CDR2 YYEKEE (reference sequence). The CDR3 extends over 14 amino acids. As DNA, the CDR3 is TGTGCCAGCAGCTTAAGACAGGGTAATGAAAAACTGTTTTTT. As protein: CASSLRQGNEKLFF.

CDR3 amino acids: CASSLWTYNEQFF. The CDR3 region has the DNA TGTGCCAGCAGTTTGTGGACCTACAATGAGCAGTTCTTC. The gene calls are TRBV12-3 or TRBV12-4 and TRBJ2-1; D remains ambiguous. This CDR3 spans 13 amino acids. Trimming took off 3 bases at V and 2 bases at J, with 5 bases between the two ends.

V is TRBV2 and J is TRBJ1-1; D is undetermined. CDR3 size: 14 residues. V was cut by 4 bases and J by 0 bases, with 9 bases left in between. Germline CDR1 and CDR2: SNHLY and FYNNEI. CDR3: CASSGTLMNTEAFF. The CDR3 DNA sequence: TGTGCCAGCAGTGGTACCCTAATGAACACTGAAGCTTTCTTT.

A note on this clonotype: One end of the junction fails to match germline, which may point to a read error. The V gene is TRBV11-3, the J gene TRBJ2-7; possible D gene TRBD2, 6 bases. The CDR3 has 13 amino acids. The germline V gene has CDR1 SGHNT and CDR2 YENEEA. The CDR3 region is CASSLAAGSLGGF. The CDR3 coding sequence is TGTGCCAGCAGCTTAGCAGCGGGCTCCTTAGGAGGCTTC.

The chain joins TRBV9 to TRBJ2-2; the D gene is possibly TRBD1 (5 bases). V was cut by 1 base and J by 1 base, with 5 bases left in between. Germline loops: CDR1 SGDLS, CDR2 YYNGEE. The CDR3 has 14 amino acids. Here the CDR3 DNA reads TGTGCCAGCAGCGTACAGGGGAACACCGGGGAGCTGTTTTTT. This sequence encodes CASSVQGNTGELFF.

The CDR3 sequence: CASSPRGRETNEKLFF. The CDR3 nucleotides are TGTGCCAGCAGCCCCCGCGGAAGGGAAACTAATGAAAAACTGTTTTTT. V usage is TRBV11-3 and J usage is TRBJ1-4; unclear D gene. The germline V gene encodes CDR1 SGHNT and CDR2 YENEEA. V dropped 5 bases and J dropped 1 base, with 14 bases sitting between them. This CDR3 has 16 residues.

The chain links TRBV7-6 to TRBJ2-3; D is possibly TRBD2 (7 bases). Looked up from germline, CDR1 is SGHVS and CDR2 is FNYEAQ. Trimming stripped 2 bases from V and 4 bases from J, with 16 bases between. This CDR3 contains 16 residues. The CDR3 DNA reads TGTGCCAGCAGCTTAATCGGGGGGCTCGGGTCAGATACGCAGTATTTT. Protein sequence: CASSLIGGLGSDTQYF.

This chain connects TRBV29-1 to TRBJ2-1; 12 nucleotides line up with TRBD2. The germline gives CDR1 SQVTM, CDR2 ANQGSEA. CDR3 length: 19 amino acids. After removal of 4 bases from V and 5 bases from J, the junction contained 18 bases not matched to a gene. CDR3 sequence reads: CSVVTLLLAGGGYDNEQFF. The CDR3 DNA is TGCAGCGTTGTTACCCTCCTACTAGCGGGAGGAGGATACGACAATGAGCAGTTCTTC.

V usage is TRBV11-2 and J usage is TRBJ1-2; unclear D gene. The V end lost 1 base, the J end lost 1 base, and 7 bases lay between the germline ends. CDR1 SGHAT and CDR2 FQNNGV come from the germline V gene. The CDR3 has 14 residues. The CDR3 bases are TGTGCCAGCAGCTTAGGCGCAAGTAACTATGGCTACACCTTC. Translation: CASSLGASNYGYTF.

This clonotype was recorded once. V and J are TRBV4-1 and TRBJ2-5, with D unresolved. The CDR3 loop spans 13 amino acids. From germline, CDR1 is MGHRA and CDR2 YSYEKL. V was shortened by 1 base and J by 2 bases, with 5 bases between the two germline ends. Written as DNA, the CDR3 is TGCGCCAGCAGCCAAGGCCCACAAGAGACCCAGTACTTC. As protein: CASSQGPQETQYF.

The CDR3 region has the DNA TGTGCCAGTAGTATAGAAGCTAGCGGAAACTACGAGCAGTACTTC. As protein: CASSIEASGNYEQYF. The J gene is TRBJ2-7, the V gene TRBV19, with 7 bases identical to TRBD2. The CDR3 consists of 15 residues. Germline V lookup: CDR1 LNHDA, CDR2 SQIVND (reference sequence). Unmatched junction bases numbered 5, after V lost 0 bases and J lost 3 bases.

The V and J genes are TRBV28 and TRBJ2-5; 8 bases line up with TRBD1. J lost 1 base, V lost 6 bases, and 1 base had no gene match. The CDR3 has 13 residues. Looked up from germline, CDR1 is MDHEN and CDR2 is SYDVKM. CDR3 coding DNA: TGTGCCAGCAGAACAGGGGGCCAAGAGACCCAGTACTTC. This sequence encodes CASRTGGQETQYF.

The chain combines TRBV14 with TRBJ2-3; the D is unclear. V lost 0 bases and J lost 6, with 7 bases in between. Per the germline V gene, CDR1 is SGHDN and CDR2 is FVKESK. CDR3 size: 13 residues. The CDR3 nucleotides are TGTGCCAGCAGCCAAGAACGGGCGGATACGCAGTATTTT. Its translation: CASSQERADTQYF.

J is TRBJ1-1 and V is TRBV28; D remains ambiguous. V lost 6 bases and J lost 1, with 6 bases in between. The CDR3 length is 12 residues. In germline, CDR1 is MDHEN, CDR2 SYDVKM. The CDR3 DNA is TGTGCCAGCAGGGGGTGGAACACTGAAGCTTTCTTT. Its protein is CASRGWNTEAFF.

The J gene is TRBJ1-1, the V gene TRBV5-1, with D unresolved. This CDR3 contains 14 residues. CDR1 and CDR2 from the germline V gene are SGHRS and YFSETQ. Trimming cost V 4 bases and J 5 bases, with 15 bases left between them. CDR3 sequence reads: CASSQDGGWTEAFF. The CDR3 DNA is TGCGCCAGCAGCCAGGACGGAGGGTGGACTGAAGCTTTCTTT. The full variable domain, rest sourced from reference TRBV5-1 and TRBJ1-1, is KAGVTQTPRYLIKTRGQQVTLSCSPISGHRSVSWYQQTPGQGLQFLFEYFSETQRNKGNFPGRFSGRQFSNSRSEMNVSTLELGDSALYLCASSQDGGWTEAFFGQGTRLTVV.

V is TRBV28 and J is TRBJ2-5; the D is unclear. CDR1 and CDR2 (germline): MDHEN, SYDVKM. The CDR3 sequence is 14 residues long. The V end lost 2 bases, the J end lost 3 bases, and 10 bases lay between the germline ends. The CDR3 DNA sequence: TGTGCCAGCAGTTTAACTGAGAGAAAAGAGACCCAGTACTTC. Its protein is CASSLTERKETQYF.

The V and J genes are TRBV3-1 and TRBJ1-1, with D possibly being TRBD1 (5 bases). This CDR3 has 15 residues. V was pared by 4 bases and J by 1 base, with 13 bases between. Germline V gene sequence: CDR1 LGHDT, CDR2 YNNKEL (reference sequence). The CDR3 reads CASSPHTQGNTEAFF. The DNA of the CDR3 is TGTGCCAGCAGCCCGCACACTCAGGGGAACACTGAAGCTTTCTTT.

The chain uses TRBV15 and TRBJ2-5; no clear D. Per germline, CDR1 LNHNV and CDR2 YYDKDF (reference sequence). The length of the CDR3 is 14 residues. V was pared by 0 bases and J by 2 bases, with 7 bases between. In nucleotides, the CDR3 is TGTGCCACCAGCAGAGACAGAGTACAAGAGACCCAGTACTTC. It specifies CATSRDRVQETQYF.

The V gene is TRBV6-7, the J gene TRBJ2-1, with D possibly matching TRBD1 (5 bases). TRBV6-7 is sorted into the ORF group, with uncertain function. V was cut by 0 bases and J by 10 bases, with 16 bases left in between. CDR3 length: 15 residues. The CDR3 region is CASSYSGHPPGEQFF. Written as DNA, the CDR3 is TGTGCCAGCAGTTACTCGGGGCATCCGCCCGGGGAGCAGTTCTTC.

The table lists this clonotype with a count of one. The chain combines TRBV2 with TRBJ1-5, with 8 bases aligning to TRBD1. There are 13 residues in the CDR3. J was trimmed by 4 bases and V by 4 bases; bases with no gene match: 0. Germline CDR1 is SNHLY and CDR2 is FYNNEI. The CDR3: CASSGTGNQPQHF. Here the CDR3 DNA reads TGTGCCAGCAGTGGGACAGGGAATCAGCCCCAGCATTTT.

The genes are TRBV28 and TRBJ2-2; 7 bases agree with TRBD1. The CDR3 spans 15 residues. Trimming took 3 bases from V and 4 from J; bases not matched to a gene: 5. CDR1 MDHEN and CDR2 SYDVKM come from the germline V gene. Here the CDR3 DNA reads TGTGCCAGCAGTTTCGACAGGGAGAGCACCGGGGAGCTGTTTTTT. Encoded protein: CASSFDRESTGELFF.

This chain links TRBV5-1 with TRBJ2-5; the D gene is possibly TRBD2 (5 bases). Trimming left V 2 bases short and J 1 base short, with 9 bases between. This CDR3 contains 14 residues. Germline CDR1 reads SGHRS; CDR2 reads YFSETQ. The CDR3 spells CASSLAAIQETQYF. In DNA form, the CDR3 reads TGCGCCAGCAGCTTAGCGGCGATCCAAGAGACCCAGTACTTC. The full variable domain, with the rest looked up from reference TRBV5-1 and TRBJ2-5, is KAGVTQTPRYLIKTRGQQVTLSCSPISGHRSVSWYQQTPGQGLQFLFEYFSETQRNKGNFPGRFSGRQFSNSRSEMNVSTLELGDSALYLCASSLAAIQETQYFGPGTRLLVL.

This rearrangement joins TRBV11-1 to TRBJ2-1; D is perhaps TRBD2 (7 bases). CDR3 length: 13 residues. Per the germline V gene, CDR1 is SGHAT and CDR2 is FQDESV (reference sequence). With 8 bases removed from V and 7 bases from J, the gap between germline ends came to 15 bases. The CDR3 sequence is CASGGEGENEQFF. As DNA, the CDR3 is TGTGCCAGCGGAGGGGAGGGGGAAAATGAGCAGTTCTTC.

The V gene is TRBV18, the J gene TRBJ2-6; D perhaps matches TRBD1 (6 bases). Germline-derived CDR1 and CDR2 are KGHSH and LQKENI. The V gene lost 3 bases and the J gene lost 4 bases, with 16 bases spanning the gap. CDR3 length equals 17 residues. As DNA, the CDR3 is TGTGCCAGCTCACCGCCAATAACAGGGACCGGGGCCAACGTCCTGACTTTC. It translates to CASSPPITGTGANVLTF.